Below, 6 T cell receptor beta chains from the same sample are listed, as sequenced in a study of CXCR3-negative and CXCR3-positive naive CD8 T cells. 5' RACE with UMI labels generated the TRB cDNA libraries. Each CDR3 protein gets one entry in TCRdb, which reprocessed the 5' RACE reads and gives no DNA. This sample's table has approximately 74,000 distinct CDR3 sequences. Source material: naive CXCR3- CD8+ T cells from blood. Regarding subset: CD45RO-CCR7+CD27+CD95- naive CD8+ T cells lacking CXCR3 (TNR3-). The receptors were sampled from a human donor in good health. Some clones in this sample may be carry-over from other donors' samples.

The chain has TRBV7-2 and TRBJ2-1; the D call of TRBD1 rests on TCRdb alone, since no DNA is present to check it. CDR1 is SGHTA, CDR2 FQGNSA, per germline. The CDR3 loop spans 14 amino acids. The CDR3 loop reads CAGSLDQGANEQFF. Full variable domain (remainder filled in from reference TRBV7-2 and TRBJ2-1): GAGVSQSPSNKVTEKGKDVELRCDPISGHTALYWYRQSLGQGLEFLIYFQGNSAPDKSGLPSDRFSAERTGGSVSTLTIQRTQQEDSAVYLCAGSLDQGANEQFFGPGTRLTVL.

V and J are TRBV7-2 and TRBJ2-5; the TRBD2 assignment by TCRdb is unverifiable without DNA. Germline assignment: CDR1 SGHTA and CDR2 FQGNSA. This CDR3 comprises 16 residues. CDR3: CASSLVAGIPTETQYF.

The gene calls are TRBV12-3 or TRBV12-4 and TRBJ1-1; TCRdb reports TRBD1, a call that lacks DNA to check it against. CDR3 size: 15 residues. The CDR3 loop reads CASSLAGDKNTEAFF.

The V call is TRBV5-1, the J call TRBJ2-7; the TRBD1 assignment by TCRdb is unverifiable without DNA. Germline values: CDR1 SGHRS, CDR2 YFSETQ. The CDR3 contains 16 residues. CDR3 region: CASSLYRTLSSYEQYF.

J is TRBJ2-1 and V is TRBV11-3; TCRdb names TRBD1, which stays unverified in the absence of DNA. Germline V gene data show CDR1 as SGHNT and CDR2 as YENEEA. The CDR3 has 13 residues. CDR3 sequence: CASSLGTVNEQFF. Combining the CDR3 with reference TRBV11-3 and TRBJ2-1 gives the whole variable domain EAGVVQSPRYKIIEKKQPVAFWCNPISGHNTLYWYLQNLGQGPELLIRYENEEAVDDSQLPKDRFSAERLKGVDSTLKIQPAELGDSAVYLCASSLGTVNEQFFGPGTRLTVL.

J is TRBJ2-7 and V is TRBV14. This CDR3 spans 15 amino acids. The germline CDR1 and CDR2 sequences are SGHDN and FVKESK. The CDR3 loop reads CASSQVTGSSYEQYF.